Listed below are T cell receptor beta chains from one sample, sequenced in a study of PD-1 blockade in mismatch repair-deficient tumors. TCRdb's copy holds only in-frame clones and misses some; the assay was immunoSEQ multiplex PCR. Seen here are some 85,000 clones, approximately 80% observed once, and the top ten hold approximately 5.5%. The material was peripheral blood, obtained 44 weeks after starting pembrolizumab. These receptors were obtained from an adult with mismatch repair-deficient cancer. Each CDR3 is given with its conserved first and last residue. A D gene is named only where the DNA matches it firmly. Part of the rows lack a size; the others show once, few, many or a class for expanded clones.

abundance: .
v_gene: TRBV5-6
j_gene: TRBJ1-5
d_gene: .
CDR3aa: CASSLAGRSQPQHF
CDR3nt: TGTGCCAGCAGCTTGGCCGGCAGAAGCCAGCCCCAGCATTTT

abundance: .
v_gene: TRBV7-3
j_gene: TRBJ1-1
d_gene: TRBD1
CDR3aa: CASSPDRRNTEAFF
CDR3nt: TGTGCCAGCAGCCCGGACAGGCGGAACACTGAAGCTTTCTTT

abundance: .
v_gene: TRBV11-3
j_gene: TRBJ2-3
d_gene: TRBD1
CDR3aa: CASSLGTGGTDTQYF
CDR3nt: TGTGCCAGCAGCTTAGGGACAGGGGGCACAGATACGCAGTATTTT

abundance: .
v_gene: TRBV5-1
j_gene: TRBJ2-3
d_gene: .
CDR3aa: CASSLDWGTDTQYF
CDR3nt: TGCGCCAGCAGCTTGGATTGGGGCACAGATACGCAGTATTTT

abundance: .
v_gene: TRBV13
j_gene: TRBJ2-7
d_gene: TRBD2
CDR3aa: CASSERTSGIYEQYF
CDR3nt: TGTGCCAGCAGCGAGCGGACTAGCGGGATCTACGAGCAGTACTTC

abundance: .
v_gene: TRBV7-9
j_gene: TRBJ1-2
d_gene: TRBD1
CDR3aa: CASSFPGQGIGYTF
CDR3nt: TGTGCCAGCAGCTTTCCGGGACAGGGAATTGGCTACACCTTC

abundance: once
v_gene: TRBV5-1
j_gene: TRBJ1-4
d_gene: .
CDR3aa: CASSLDPDSLGGAGKLFF
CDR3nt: TGCGCCAGCAGCTTGGACCCCGACAGTTTAGGTGGCGCGGGAAAACTGTTTTTT

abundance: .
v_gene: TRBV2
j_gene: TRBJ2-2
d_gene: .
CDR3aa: CASSVWDIGTGELFF
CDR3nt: TGTGCCAGCAGTGTTTGGGACATAGGCACCGGGGAGCTGTTTTTT

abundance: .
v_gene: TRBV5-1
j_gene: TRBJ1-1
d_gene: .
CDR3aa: CASSSGQNTEAFF
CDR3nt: TGCGCCAGCAGCTCCGGACAGAACACTGAAGCTTTCTTT

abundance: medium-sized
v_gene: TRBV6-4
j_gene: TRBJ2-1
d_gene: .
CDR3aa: CASSDGQGNNEQFF
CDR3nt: TGTGCCAGCAGTGACGGTCAGGGGAACAATGAGCAGTTCTTC

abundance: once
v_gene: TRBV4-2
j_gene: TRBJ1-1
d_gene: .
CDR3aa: CASSQEQLEGTEAFF
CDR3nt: TGTGCCAGCAGCCAGGAACAACTTGAGGGCACTGAAGCTTTCTTT

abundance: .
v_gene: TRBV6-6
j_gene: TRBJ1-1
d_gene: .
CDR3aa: CASSRTENTEAFF
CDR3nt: TGTGCCAGCAGCCGTACAGAGAACACTGAAGCTTTCTTT

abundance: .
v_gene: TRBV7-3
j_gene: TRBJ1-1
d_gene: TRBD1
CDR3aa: CASSSRGHTEAFF
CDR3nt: TGTGCCAGCAGCTCCAGGGGGCACACTGAAGCTTTCTTT

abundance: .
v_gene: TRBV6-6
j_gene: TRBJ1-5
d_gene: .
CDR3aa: CASSLGRASNQPQHF
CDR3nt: TGTGCCAGCAGCCTAGGACGGGCCAGCAATCAGCCCCAGCATTTT

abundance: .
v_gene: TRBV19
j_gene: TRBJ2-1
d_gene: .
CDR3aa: CASSINFGQRSYNEQFF
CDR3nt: TGTGCCAGTAGTATAAACTTCGGACAACGCTCCTACAATGAGCAGTTCTTC